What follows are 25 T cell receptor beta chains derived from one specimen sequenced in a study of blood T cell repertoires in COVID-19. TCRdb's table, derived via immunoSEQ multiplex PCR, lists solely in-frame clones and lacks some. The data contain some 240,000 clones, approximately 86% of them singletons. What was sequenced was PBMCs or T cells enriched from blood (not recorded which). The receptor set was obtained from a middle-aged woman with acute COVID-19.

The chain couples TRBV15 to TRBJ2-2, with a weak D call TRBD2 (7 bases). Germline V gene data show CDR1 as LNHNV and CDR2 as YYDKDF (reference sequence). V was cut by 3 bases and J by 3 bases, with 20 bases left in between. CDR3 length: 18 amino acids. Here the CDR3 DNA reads TGTGCCACCAGCAGCCCCGGGGGCGGGAGAAGGTACACCGGGGAGCTGTTTTTT. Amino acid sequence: CATSSPGGGRRYTGELFF.

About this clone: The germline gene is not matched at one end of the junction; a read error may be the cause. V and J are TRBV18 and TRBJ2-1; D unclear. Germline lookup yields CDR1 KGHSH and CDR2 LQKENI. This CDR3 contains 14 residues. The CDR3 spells CASSPPSSHNEQFF. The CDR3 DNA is TGTGCCAGCTCACCACCTAGCTCCCACAATGAGCAGTTCTTC.

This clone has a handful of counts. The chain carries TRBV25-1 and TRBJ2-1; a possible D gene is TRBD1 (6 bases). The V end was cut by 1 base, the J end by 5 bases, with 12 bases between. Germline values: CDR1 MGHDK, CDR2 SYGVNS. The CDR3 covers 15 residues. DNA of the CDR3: TGTGCCAGCAGTGAATCCCGGACAGAGAACAATGAGCAGTTCTTC. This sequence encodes CASSESRTENNEQFF.

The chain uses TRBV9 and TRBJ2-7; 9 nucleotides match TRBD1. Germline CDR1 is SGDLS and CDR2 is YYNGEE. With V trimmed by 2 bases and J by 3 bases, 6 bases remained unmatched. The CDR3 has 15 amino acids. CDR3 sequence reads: CASSVSPGQGYEQYF. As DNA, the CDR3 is TGTGCCAGCAGCGTCTCCCCGGGACAGGGCTACGAGCAGTACTTC.

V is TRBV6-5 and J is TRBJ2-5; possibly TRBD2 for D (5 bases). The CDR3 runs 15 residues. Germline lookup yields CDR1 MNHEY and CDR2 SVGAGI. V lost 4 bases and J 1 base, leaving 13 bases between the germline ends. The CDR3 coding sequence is TGTGCCAGCAGTTTGGTCCGGGGTCCCCAAGAGACCCAGTACTTC. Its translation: CASSLVRGPQETQYF.

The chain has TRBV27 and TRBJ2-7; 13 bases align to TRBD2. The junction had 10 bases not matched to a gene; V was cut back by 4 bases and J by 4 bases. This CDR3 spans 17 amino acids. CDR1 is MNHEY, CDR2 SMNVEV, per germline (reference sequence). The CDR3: CASSSTSGRGIGYEQYF. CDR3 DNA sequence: TGTGCCAGCAGTTCTACTAGCGGGAGGGGAATTGGGTACGAGCAGTACTTC.

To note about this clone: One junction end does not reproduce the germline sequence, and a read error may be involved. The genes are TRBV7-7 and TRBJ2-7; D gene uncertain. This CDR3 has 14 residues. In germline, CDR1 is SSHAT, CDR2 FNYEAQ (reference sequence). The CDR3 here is CASSPGSHSYEQYF. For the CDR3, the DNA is TGTGCTAGCAGTCCCGGGTCTCACTCCTACGAGCAGTACTTC.

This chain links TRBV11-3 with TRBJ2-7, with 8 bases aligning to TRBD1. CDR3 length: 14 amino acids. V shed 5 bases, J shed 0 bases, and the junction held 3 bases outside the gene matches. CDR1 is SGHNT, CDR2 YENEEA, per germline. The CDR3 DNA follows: TGTGCCAGCAGCCAAGGGACAGGCTCCTACGAGCAGTACTTC. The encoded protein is CASSQGTGSYEQYF. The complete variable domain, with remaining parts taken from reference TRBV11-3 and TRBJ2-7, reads EAGVVQSPRYKIIEKKQPVAFWCNPISGHNTLYWYLQNLGQGPELLIRYENEEAVDDSQLPKDRFSAERLKGVDSTLKIQPAELGDSAVYLCASSQGTGSYEQYFGPGTRLTVT.

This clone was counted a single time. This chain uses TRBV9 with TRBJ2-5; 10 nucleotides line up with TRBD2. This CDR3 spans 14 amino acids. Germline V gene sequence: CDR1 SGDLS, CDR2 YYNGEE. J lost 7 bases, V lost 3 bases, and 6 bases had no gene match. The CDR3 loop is CASSATSGTGTQYF. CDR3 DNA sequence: TGTGCCAGCAGCGCTACTAGCGGGACTGGGACCCAGTACTTC.

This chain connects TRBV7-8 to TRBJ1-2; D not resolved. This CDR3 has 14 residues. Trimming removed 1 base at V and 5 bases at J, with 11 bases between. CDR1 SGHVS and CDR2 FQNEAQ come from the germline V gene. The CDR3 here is CASSLDGQPYGYTF. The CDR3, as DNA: TGTGCCAGCAGCTTAGATGGGCAGCCATATGGCTACACCTTC. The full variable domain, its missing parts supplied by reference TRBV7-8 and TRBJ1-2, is GAGVSQSPRYKVAKRGQDVALRCDPISGHVSLFWYQQALGQGPEFLTYFQNEAQLDKSGLPSDRFFAERPEGSVSTLKIQRTQQEDSAVYLCASSLDGQPYGYTFGSGTRLTVV.

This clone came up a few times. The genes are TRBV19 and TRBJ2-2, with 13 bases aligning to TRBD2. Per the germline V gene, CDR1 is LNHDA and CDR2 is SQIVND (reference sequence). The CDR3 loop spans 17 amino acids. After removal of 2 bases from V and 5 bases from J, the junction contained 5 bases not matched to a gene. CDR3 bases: TGTGCCAGTAGTATAATTGGACTAGCGGGAGAGACCGGGGAGCTGTTTTTT. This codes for CASSIIGLAGETGELFF.

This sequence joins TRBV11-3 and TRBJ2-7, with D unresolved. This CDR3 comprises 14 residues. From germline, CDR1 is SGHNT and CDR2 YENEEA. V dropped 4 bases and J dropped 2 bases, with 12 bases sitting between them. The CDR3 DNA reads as TGTGCCAGCAGCTCCCAGGCCTCAACCTACGAGCAGTACTTC. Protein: CASSSQASTYEQYF.

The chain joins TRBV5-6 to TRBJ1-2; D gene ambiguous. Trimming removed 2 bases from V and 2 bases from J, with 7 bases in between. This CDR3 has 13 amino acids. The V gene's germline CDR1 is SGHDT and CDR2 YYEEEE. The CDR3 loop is CASSFTENYGYTF. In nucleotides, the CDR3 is TGTGCCAGCAGCTTCACAGAGAACTATGGCTACACCTTC.

CDR3 nucleotides: TGTGCCAGCAGTGCTGAGGGGGCGTTCTACAATGAGCAGTTCTTC. Its protein product is CASSAEGAFYNEQFF. V usage is TRBV2 and J usage is TRBJ2-1; TRBD1 matches 7 bases. Per the germline V gene, CDR1 is SNHLY and CDR2 is FYNNEI. This CDR3 contains 15 residues. Germline trimming cut 4 bases from V and 3 bases from J; bases unmatched to any gene: 6.

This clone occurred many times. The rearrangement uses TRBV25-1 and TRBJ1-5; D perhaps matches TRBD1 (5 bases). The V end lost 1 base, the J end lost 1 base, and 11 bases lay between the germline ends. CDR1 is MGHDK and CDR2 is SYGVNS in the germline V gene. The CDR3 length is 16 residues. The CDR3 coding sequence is TGTGCCAGCAGTGAATCCCAGGGATGGAGCAATCAGCCCCAGCATTTT. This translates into CASSESQGWSNQPQHF.

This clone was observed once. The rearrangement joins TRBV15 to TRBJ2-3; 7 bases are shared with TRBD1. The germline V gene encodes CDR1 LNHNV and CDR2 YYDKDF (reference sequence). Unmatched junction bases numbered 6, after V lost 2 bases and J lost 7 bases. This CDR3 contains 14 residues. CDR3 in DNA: TGTGCCACCAGCAGAAGGGGACAGCAGTATACGCAGTATTTT. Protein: CATSRRGQQYTQYF.

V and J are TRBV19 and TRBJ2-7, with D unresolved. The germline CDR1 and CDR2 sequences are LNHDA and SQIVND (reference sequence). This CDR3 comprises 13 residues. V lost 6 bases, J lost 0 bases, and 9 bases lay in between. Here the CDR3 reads CASSMTFSYEQYF. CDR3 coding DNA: TGTGCCAGTAGCATGACATTCTCCTACGAGCAGTACTTC.

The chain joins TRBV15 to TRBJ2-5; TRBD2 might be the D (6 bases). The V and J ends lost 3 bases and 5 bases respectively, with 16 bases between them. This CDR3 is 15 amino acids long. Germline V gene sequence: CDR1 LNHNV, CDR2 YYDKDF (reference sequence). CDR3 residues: CATSREKSGLETQYF. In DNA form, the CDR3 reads TGTGCCACCAGCAGGGAAAAATCGGGACTGGAGACCCAGTACTTC.

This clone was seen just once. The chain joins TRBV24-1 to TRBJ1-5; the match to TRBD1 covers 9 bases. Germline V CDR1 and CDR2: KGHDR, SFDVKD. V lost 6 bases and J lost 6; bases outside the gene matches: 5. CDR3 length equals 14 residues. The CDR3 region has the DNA TGTGCCACCAGTAACAGGGGGCCTGGTCAGCCCCAGCATTTT. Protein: CATSNRGPGQPQHF.

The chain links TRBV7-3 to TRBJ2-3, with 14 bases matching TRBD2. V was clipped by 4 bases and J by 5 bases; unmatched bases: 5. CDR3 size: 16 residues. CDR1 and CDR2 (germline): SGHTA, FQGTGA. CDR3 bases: TGTGCCAGCAGCTCGGGACTAGCGGGAGATCGAGATACGCAGTATTTT. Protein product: CASSSGLAGDRDTQYF.

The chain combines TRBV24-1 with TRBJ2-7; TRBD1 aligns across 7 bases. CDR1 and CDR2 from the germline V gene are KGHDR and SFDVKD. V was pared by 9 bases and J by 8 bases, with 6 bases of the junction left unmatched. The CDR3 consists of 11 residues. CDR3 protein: CATGQASKQYF. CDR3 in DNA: TGTGCCACCGGACAGGCCAGTAAGCAGTACTTC.

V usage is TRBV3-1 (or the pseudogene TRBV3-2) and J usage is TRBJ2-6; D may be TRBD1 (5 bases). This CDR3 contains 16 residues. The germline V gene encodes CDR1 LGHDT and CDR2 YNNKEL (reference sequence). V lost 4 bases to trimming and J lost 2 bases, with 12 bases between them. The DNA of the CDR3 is TGTGCCAGCAGCCGATCAAGGGGCCCTGGGGCCAACGTCCTGACTTTC. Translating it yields CASSRSRGPGANVLTF.

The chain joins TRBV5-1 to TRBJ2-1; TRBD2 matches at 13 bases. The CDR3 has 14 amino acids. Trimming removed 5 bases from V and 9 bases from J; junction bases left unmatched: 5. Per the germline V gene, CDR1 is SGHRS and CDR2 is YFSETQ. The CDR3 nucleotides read TGCGCCAGCAGTCCGGGACTAGCGGGAACTGAGCAGTTCTTC. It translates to CASSPGLAGTEQFF.

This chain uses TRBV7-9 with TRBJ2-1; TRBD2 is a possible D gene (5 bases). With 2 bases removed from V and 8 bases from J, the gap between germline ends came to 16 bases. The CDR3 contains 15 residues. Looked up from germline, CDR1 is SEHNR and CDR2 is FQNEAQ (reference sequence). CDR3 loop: CASSLPKSLADEQFF. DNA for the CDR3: TGTGCCAGCAGCTTACCCAAGTCGCTAGCCGATGAGCAGTTCTTC.

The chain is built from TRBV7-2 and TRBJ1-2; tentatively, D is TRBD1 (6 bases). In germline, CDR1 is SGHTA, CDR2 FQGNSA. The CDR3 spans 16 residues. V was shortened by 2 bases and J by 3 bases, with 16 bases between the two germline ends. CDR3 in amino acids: CASSLRGGGFDYGYTF. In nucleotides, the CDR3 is TGTGCCAGCAGCTTACGAGGGGGAGGGTTTGACTATGGCTACACCTTC.